This is a list of T cell receptor beta chains from one sample in a study of shared T cell receptors in the human thymus. This table comes from immunoSEQ multiplex PCR, and its TCRdb copy is limited to in-frame clones, with some not included. This sample yields just under 550,000 clones, of which 75% to 85% are seen a single time; roughly 0.013% belongs to the top ten. This sample was shared with a second study, whose subject was human thymus T cells.

The sequencing input was thymocytes. Receptors originate from a boy in the first two years of life with a congenital heart defect. CDR3s include the opening cysteine and the closing phenylalanine or tryptophan. The D gene is left open where the match is weak. For some rows the clone size is stated as once, few or many, or as a class when expanded; others skip it.

>TRBV19|20|-|-|TRBJ1-4
CASSPVGVRMSNLANEKLFF
TGTGCCAGTAGCCCCGTCGGGGTAAGGATGTCGAATTTAGCTAATGAAAAACTGTTTTTT
>TRBV4-1|17|TRBD2|-|TRBJ2-7
CASSQAASTSGSYEQYF
TGCGCCAGCAGCCAAGCGGCGTCGACTAGCGGGAGTTACGAGCAGTACTTC
>TRBV5-1|12|TRBD1|-|TRBJ2-7
CASSDRGGEQYF
TGCGCCAGCAGCGACAGGGGTGGGGAGCAGTACTTC
>TRBV27|16|-|-|TRBJ2-7
CASSLRPGLDSYEQYF
TGTGCCAGCAGTTTACGGCCTGGACTGGACTCCTACGAGCAGTACTTC
>TRBV5-1|17|-|-|TRBJ1-2
CASRKGEYRGFNYGYTF
TGCGCCAGCAGGAAAGGGGAATATCGGGGGTTTAACTATGGCTACACCTTC
>TRBV6-1|15|-|-|TRBJ2-7
CASSEGDWSSYEQYF
TGTGCCAGCAGTGAGGGGGACTGGAGCTCCTACGAGCAGTACTTC
>TRBV10-2|17|TRBD2|once|TRBJ2-7
CASRPGLAGGPSYEQYF
TGCGCCAGCAGACCCGGACTAGCGGGAGGGCCCTCCTACGAGCAGTACTTC
>TRBV2|16|TRBD2|once|TRBJ2-3
CASSELGRAAVNTQYF
TGTGCCAGCAGTGAGCTAGGGAGGGCCGCAGTGAATACGCAGTATTTT
>TRBV4-3|16|TRBD2|-|TRBJ2-2
CASSPQRGENTGELFF
TGCGCCAGCAGCCCTCAGCGGGGGGAGAACACCGGGGAGCTGTTTTTT
>TRBV6-5|16|-|-|TRBJ2-1
CASSYSRWDSYNEQFF
TGTGCCAGCAGTTACTCGAGATGGGACTCGTACAATGAGCAGTTCTTC
>TRBV7-9|17|TRBD1|-|TRBJ1-1
CASSPPPRQGANTEAFF
TGTGCCAGCAGCCCCCCCCCGCGACAGGGAGCGAACACTGAAGCTTTCTTT
>TRBV6-6|15|TRBD2|few|TRBJ2-1
CASSYLAGGSNEQFF
TGTGCCAGCAGTTACTTAGCGGGAGGTAGCAATGAGCAGTTCTTC
>TRBV19|18|TRBD2|-|TRBJ2-7
CASSIGRIPGLASYEQYF
TGTGCCAGTAGTATCGGACGGATACCGGGACTAGCTAGCTACGAGCAGTACTTC
>TRBV4-3|15|-|-|TRBJ1-5
CASSQDGRGNQPQHF
TGCGCCAGCAGCCAAGATGGCAGGGGCAATCAGCCCCAGCATTTT
>TRBV11-3|17|-|-|TRBJ2-6
CASSTKEGATGANVLTF
TGTGCCAGCAGCACCAAGGAGGGGGCAACTGGGGCCAACGTCCTGACTTTC
>TRBV5-1|20|TRBD2|-|TRBJ2-2
CASSPSRTSGRALVAGELFF
TGCGCCAGCAGCCCCAGCCGGACTAGCGGGAGGGCCCTCGTCGCCGGGGAGCTGTTTTTT